The 9 T cell receptor beta chains given below trace back to one sample, sequenced in a study of shared clonotypes between healthy human individuals. Produced via immunoSEQ multiplex PCR; TCRdb's table is partial and in-frame only. Altogether over a million clones are present, 75% to 80% being singletons, with the ten largest covering more than 0.5%. The source material was memory CD4+ T cells from PBMCs. Documented subset: CD45RA-negative fraction. The receptors shown here come from a man between 18 and 29 years old in good health. Some clones in this sample may be carry-over from other donors' samples.

V is TRBV29-1 and J is TRBJ2-3; TRBD1 is a possible D gene (7 bases). The CDR3 length is 14 residues. In germline, CDR1 is SQVTM, CDR2 ANQGSEA. The V gene lost 6 bases and the J gene lost 2 bases, with 15 bases spanning the gap. The CDR3 region has the DNA TGCAGCGTCCAGGGGGGCCGGAACACAGATACGCAGTATTTT. This translates into CSVQGGRNTDTQYF.

The chain uses TRBV2 and TRBJ1-1; a weak D match, TRBD1 (6 bases). There are 14 residues in the CDR3. Germline loops: CDR1 SNHLY, CDR2 FYNNEI. V was clipped by 6 bases and J by 1 base, with 12 bases between them. CDR3 DNA: TGTGCCAGCAGACAAGACAGGAGGAACACTGAAGCTTTCTTT. Protein sequence: CASRQDRRNTEAFF.

The chain is built from TRBV4-2 and TRBJ2-7; 10 bases align to TRBD2. The CDR3 is 15 amino acids. J was trimmed by 0 bases and V by 3 bases; bases with no gene match: 2. Germline values: CDR1 LGHNA, CDR2 YNFKEQ. The chain's CDR3 is CASSHGTSDSYEQYF. In nucleotides, the CDR3 is TGTGCCAGCAGCCACGGGACTAGCGACTCCTACGAGCAGTACTTC.

This chain links TRBV28 with TRBJ2-7, with D maybe TRBD2 (7 bases). Germline V gives CDR1 MDHEN, CDR2 SYDVKM. V lost 1 base to trimming and J lost 4 bases, with 14 bases between them. The CDR3 has 15 amino acids. This CDR3 reads CASSLSQGGGYEQYF. For the CDR3, the DNA is TGTGCCAGCAGTTTATCACAGGGAGGGGGATACGAGCAGTACTTC.

This chain links TRBV30 with TRBJ2-5, with 7 bases matching TRBD2. Germline assignment: CDR1 GTSNPN and CDR2 SVGIG (reference sequence). The junction had 11 bases not matched to a gene; V was cut back by 3 bases and J by 1 base. CDR3 length: 16 amino acids. CDR3 sequence reads: CAWRRRASGVQETQYF. The CDR3 coding sequence is TGTGCCTGGAGGAGGAGGGCGAGCGGGGTCCAAGAGACCCAGTACTTC.

Worth noting for this clone: This same CDR3 is encoded by further DNA sequences in the sample. The chain joins TRBV9 to TRBJ2-1; 8 bases match TRBD2. V lost 0 bases, J lost 6 bases, and 5 bases stayed unmatched. The CDR3 consists of 15 residues. Germline CDR1 and CDR2: SGDLS and YYNGEE. CDR3 DNA: TGTGCCAGCAGCGTAGTTGGCGGGGGGTCCAATGAGCAGTTCTTC. Protein product: CASSVVGGGSNEQFF. The full variable domain, completed using reference TRBV9 and TRBJ2-1, is DSGVTQTPKHLITATGQRVTLRCSPRSGDLSVYWYQQSLDQGLQFLIQYYNGEERAKGNILERFSAQQFPDLHSELNLSSLELGDSALYFCASSVVGGGSNEQFFGPGTRLTVL.

The gene calls are TRBV28 and TRBJ1-2; D remains unclear. Germline loops: CDR1 MDHEN, CDR2 SYDVKM. With 2 bases removed from V and 5 bases from J, the gap between germline ends came to 18 bases. The CDR3 loop spans 16 amino acids. The CDR3 region has the DNA TGTGCCAGCAGTTTAGATGATATGTTAACGGTTTATGGCTACACCTTC. Translated: CASSLDDMLTVYGYTF.

This clone has only a few counts. The rearrangement uses TRBV9 and TRBJ1-2, with D unclear. This CDR3 has 14 amino acids. Germline V lookup: CDR1 SGDLS, CDR2 YYNGEE. V was trimmed by 6 bases and J by 5 bases, leaving 17 bases between them. The CDR3 nucleotides read TGTGCCAGCAACAGCCCGACCCTAGGGTATGGCTACACCTTC. Residues: CASNSPTLGYGYTF.

The V call is TRBV9, the J call TRBJ1-1; 7 positions match TRBD1. V gave up 4 bases and J gave up 6 bases; unmatched junction bases: 6. CDR1 SGDLS and CDR2 YYNGEE come from the germline V gene. CDR3 length equals 13 residues. The CDR3 DNA reads TGTGCCAGCAGCCAGGGGGTCAACGCTGAAGCTTTCTTT. This codes for CASSQGVNAEAFF. Looking up the rest from reference TRBV9 and TRBJ1-1 gives the full variable domain: DSGVTQTPKHLITATGQRVTLRCSPRSGDLSVYWYQQSLDQGLQFLIQYYNGEERAKGNILERFSAQQFPDLHSELNLSSLELGDSALYFCASSQGVNAEAFFGQGTRLTVV.